These 27 T cell receptor beta chains were all obtained from the same sample, sequenced in a study of shared clonotypes between healthy human individuals. Profiled with immunoSEQ multiplex PCR; TCRdb holds only in-frame clones, not every one. The table has millions of clones, roughly nine tenths seen once. Sequences were obtained from naive CD4+ T cells sorted from blood. Subset indicated: CD45RA+ positively selected. These receptors were collected from a young man in good health.

The V and J genes are TRBV19 and TRBJ1-1; weak D call: TRBD1 (6 bases). Germline CDR1 LNHDA, CDR2 SQIVND (reference sequence). V lost 6 bases and J lost 0, with 11 bases in between. This CDR3 contains 14 residues. For the CDR3, the DNA is TGTGCCAGTAGGCGTGGACAGATGAACACTGAAGCTTTCTTT. Translation gives CASRRGQMNTEAFF.

V and J are TRBV11-3 and TRBJ2-3; no clear D. Trimming took off 3 bases at V and 7 bases at J, with 8 bases between the two ends. Germline lookup yields CDR1 SGHNT and CDR2 YENEEA. The CDR3 loop spans 12 amino acids. CDR3 DNA sequence: TGTGCCAGCAGCTTTGAAGTGAATACGCAGTATTTT. As protein: CASSFEVNTQYF.

On this clone itself: The sample contains more than one DNA sequence encoding this CDR3. The rearrangement joins TRBV2 to TRBJ1-2; TRBD1 might be the D (5 bases). Trimming stripped 1 base from V and 2 bases from J, with 5 bases between. CDR1 and CDR2 (germline): SNHLY, FYNNEI. The CDR3 covers 13 residues. The DNA for the CDR3 is TGTGCCAGCAGTGAAGGGGGGAACTATGGCTACACCTTC. Translated, it gives CASSEGGNYGYTF.

The DNA of the CDR3 is TGTGCCATCAGTGAGAGTTCGGGAGCTAGCAATCAGCCCCAGCATTTT. Amino acids: CAISESSGASNQPQHF. The gene calls are TRBV10-3 and TRBJ1-5; no definite D call. The CDR3 runs to 16 residues. The germline V gene encodes CDR1 ENHRY and CDR2 SYGVKD. V shed 2 bases and J shed 0 bases, with 11 bases lying between them.

CDR3 protein: CASSFGGHEQYF. CDR3 nucleotide sequence: TGTGCCAGTAGTTTTGGGGGCCACGAGCAGTACTTC. The chain recombines TRBV19 with TRBJ2-7, with D perhaps matching TRBD1 (6 bases). Germline CDR1 and CDR2: LNHDA and SQIVND (reference sequence). V dropped 5 bases and J dropped 5 bases, with 10 bases sitting between them. The CDR3 runs to 12 residues.

Remarks on this clone: Within the sample, other DNA sequences also encode this same CDR3. This chain joins TRBV18 and TRBJ2-4; D tentatively fits TRBD1 or TRBD2 (5 bases each). CDR3 length equals 16 residues. The germline gives CDR1 KGHSH, CDR2 LQKENI. V was shortened by 0 bases and J by 0 bases, with 9 bases between the two germline ends. CDR3 loop: CASSPPGALAKNIQYF. The CDR3 DNA reads as TGTGCCAGCTCACCACCCGGGGCGCTAGCCAAAAACATTCAGTACTTC.

The chain couples TRBV30 to TRBJ1-1; a possible D gene is TRBD1 (5 bases). In germline, CDR1 is GTSNPN, CDR2 SVGIG (reference sequence). The V and J ends lost 7 bases and 0 bases respectively, with 12 bases between them. CDR3 size: 13 residues. This CDR3 reads CAFSRAMNTEAFF. The CDR3 DNA follows: TGTGCCTTCTCCAGGGCCATGAACACTGAAGCTTTCTTT.

The chain is built from TRBV2 and TRBJ1-2; D is undetermined. The CDR3 extends over 15 amino acids. CDR1 is SNHLY and CDR2 is FYNNEI in the germline V gene. V gave up 3 bases and J gave up 4 bases, with 15 bases separating them. CDR3 nucleotides: TGTGCCAGCAGTGACAGGCCTTCTAGCCCCTATGGCTACACCTTC. As protein: CASSDRPSSPYGYTF.

The V and J genes are TRBV2 and TRBJ1-6; TRBD1 matches 10 bases. The germline V gene encodes CDR1 SNHLY and CDR2 FYNNEI. The CDR3 is 13 residues long. V lost 11 bases and J lost 9; bases outside the gene matches: 7. Written as DNA, the CDR3 is TGTGCCGGGGGACAGGGGCCTGGTTCACCCCTCCACTTT. Encoded protein: CAGGQGPGSPLHF.

The chain couples TRBV5-4 to TRBJ2-7, with D hard to call. The V gene's germline CDR1 is SGHNT and CDR2 YYREEE (reference sequence). This CDR3 has 13 amino acids. V was clipped by 4 bases and J by 7 bases, with 15 bases between them. CDR3 residues: CASSRPDNPEQYF. CDR3 nucleotides: TGTGCCAGCAGCCGCCCTGACAACCCGGAGCAGTACTTC.

This chain links TRBV2 with TRBJ1-5, with TRBD1 matching over 11 bases. In germline, CDR1 is SNHLY, CDR2 FYNNEI. The V gene end was trimmed by 7 bases and the J gene end by 2 bases; junction bases not matched to a gene: 10. CDR3 length: 17 amino acids. CDR3 loop: CASTIGTGGVGNQPQHF. The CDR3 DNA reads TGTGCCAGCACTATAGGGACAGGGGGTGTTGGCAATCAGCCCCAGCATTTT.

This sequence joins TRBV30 and TRBJ2-1, with D possibly matching TRBD2 (6 bases). Germline values: CDR1 GTSNPN, CDR2 SVGIG (reference sequence). Trimming removed 7 bases at V and 7 bases at J, with 17 bases between. The CDR3 is 13 amino acids. In nucleotides, the CDR3 is TGTGCCTTCTGGAGGGCAGTACGGAATGAGCAGTTCTTC. Its translation: CAFWRAVRNEQFF. The full variable domain, in which reference TRBV30 and TRBJ2-1 provide the parts outside the CDR3, is SQTIHQWPATLVQPVGSPLSLECTVEGTSNPNLYWYRQAAGRGLQLLFYSVGIGQISSEVPQNLSASRPQDRQFILSSKKLLLSDSGFYLCAFWRAVRNEQFFGPGTRLTVL.

This clone appeared a single time. The rearrangement uses TRBV5-4 and TRBJ2-2; TRBD1 or TRBD2 may be the D gene (5 bases each). Germline V lookup: CDR1 SGHNT, CDR2 YYREEE (reference sequence). V shed 4 bases and J shed 3 bases, with 10 bases lying between them. This CDR3 is built from 14 residues. The CDR3, as DNA: TGTGCCAGCAGCCCGGGGCTCGACACCGGGGAGCTGTTTTTT. Translating it yields CASSPGLDTGELFF.

In this sample, this clone turned up a few times. The genes are TRBV5-6 and TRBJ1-1; D ambiguous. The V end lost 0 bases, the J end lost 1 base, and 10 bases lay between the germline ends. The CDR3 is 15 residues long. Germline CDR1 and CDR2: SGHDT and YYEEEE. CDR3 in DNA: TGTGCCAGCAGCTTGGTGGGATTAGGGAACACTGAAGCTTTCTTT. Translation: CASSLVGLGNTEAFF.

V usage is TRBV4-1 and J usage is TRBJ2-7, with a weak D call TRBD1 (6 bases). V lost 4 bases and J lost 0, with 13 bases in between. Germline CDR1 and CDR2: MGHRA and YSYEKL. The CDR3 is 15 residues long. Here the CDR3 DNA reads TGCGCCAGCAGCCCCCGGGACAAAACCTCCTACGAGCAGTACTTC. Amino acid sequence: CASSPRDKTSYEQYF.

To note about this clone: The same CDR3 is also encoded by other DNA sequences in this sample. The V gene is TRBV25-1, the J gene TRBJ2-4; TRBD1 is a possible D gene (5 bases). The V end was cut by 2 bases, the J end by 0 bases, with 5 bases between. This CDR3 contains 14 residues. From germline, CDR1 is MGHDK and CDR2 SYGVNS. For the CDR3, the DNA is TGTGCCAGCAGTGAACAGGGAGCCAAAAACATTCAGTACTTC. This gives the protein CASSEQGAKNIQYF.

V usage is TRBV6-5 and J usage is TRBJ1-2; possible D gene TRBD1, 5 bases. This CDR3 is 12 amino acids long. From germline, CDR1 is MNHEY and CDR2 SVGAGI. V lost 6 bases and J 5 bases, leaving 10 bases between the germline ends. CDR3 protein: CASSPPGYGYTF. CDR3 in DNA: TGTGCCAGCAGCCCCCCAGGGTATGGCTACACCTTC.

This clone appeared a single time. V is TRBV6-5 and J is TRBJ2-1, with 7 nucleotides matching TRBD2. This CDR3 is 15 amino acids long. Germline V CDR1 and CDR2: MNHEY, SVGAGI. V was clipped by 4 bases and J by 4 bases; unmatched bases: 7. CDR3 bases: TGTGCCAGCAGTTTCAACGGACTAGTTTACAATGAGCAGTTCTTC. It yields the protein CASSFNGLVYNEQFF.

This clone was found once. The chain joins TRBV5-4 to TRBJ2-2, with TRBD2 identical over 9 bases. The CDR3 totals 17 residues. V was pared by 4 bases and J by 2 bases, with 9 bases of the junction left unmatched. Germline CDR1 and CDR2: SGHNT and YYREEE (reference sequence). The DNA of the CDR3 is TGTGCCAGCAGCCCGGGACCGGGACTAGCCAACACCGGGGAGCTGTTTTTT. It yields the protein CASSPGPGLANTGELFF.

The chain couples TRBV6-5 to TRBJ2-2; D is undetermined. The CDR3 is made up of 13 amino acids. Germline V CDR1 and CDR2: MNHEY, SVGAGI. The ends were cut back, 6 bases at V and 4 bases at J, with 9 bases in the middle. CDR3 DNA: TGTGCCAGCAGCCCCCGCCGCACCGGGGAGCTGTTTTTT. Protein: CASSPRRTGELFF.

V gene TRBV9 combines with J gene TRBJ2-7, with D uncertain. Between the trimmed V and J ends, which lost 3 bases and 2 bases, there was a span of 9 bases. This CDR3 is 13 amino acids long. Germline loops: CDR1 SGDLS, CDR2 YYNGEE. In DNA form, the CDR3 reads TGTGCCAGCAGCGGGCACAGTACCTACGAGCAGTACTTC. This encodes CASSGHSTYEQYF.

The J gene is TRBJ1-6, the V gene TRBV5-1; D is perhaps TRBD1 (5 bases). Germline V gene sequence: CDR1 SGHRS, CDR2 YFSETQ. CDR3 length equals 14 residues. Trimming shortened V by 4 bases and J by 9 bases, and 14 bases separated the two germline ends. CDR3 bases: TGCGCCAGCAGCGCCGGTGGGGGACTTTCACCCCTCCACTTT. Amino acid sequence: CASSAGGGLSPLHF.

This clone showed up just once. The chain has TRBV7-9 and TRBJ1-2; tentatively, D is TRBD1 (5 bases). This CDR3 is 13 amino acids long. Trimming removed 4 bases at V and 7 bases at J, with 13 bases between. Germline CDR1 is SEHNR and CDR2 is FQNEAQ (reference sequence). This CDR3 is CASSYSGTVGYTF. The CDR3 DNA follows: TGTGCCAGCAGCTATAGTGGGACTGTTGGCTACACCTTC.

The chain has TRBV10-2 and TRBJ1-4, with D unclear. V was pared by 6 bases and J by 0 bases, with 11 bases between. CDR1 is WSHSY, CDR2 SAAADI, per germline. The CDR3 runs 15 residues. CDR3 sequence: CASRLGGPTNEKLFF. In DNA form, the CDR3 reads TGCGCCAGCAGGTTGGGAGGCCCAACTAATGAAAAACTGTTTTTT.

The CDR3 spells CARHRSNYGYTF. The CDR3 DNA reads as TGTGCCCGACACCGAAGCAACTATGGCTACACCTTC. The gene calls are TRBV30 and TRBJ1-2; D call uncertain. V was cut by 8 bases and J by 2 bases, with 12 bases left in between. Germline CDR1 reads GTSNPN; CDR2 reads SVGIG (reference sequence). The CDR3 totals 12 residues.

This clone appeared once. The V and J genes are TRBV6-6 and TRBJ2-3; 8 bases match TRBD2. CDR3 length: 15 amino acids. Per germline, CDR1 MNHNY and CDR2 SVGAGI (reference sequence). After removal of 6 bases from V and 0 bases from J, the junction contained 5 bases not matched to a gene. The CDR3 coding sequence is TGTGCCAGCAGACCCCCTAGCGGGAGCACAGATACGCAGTATTTT. Protein: CASRPPSGSTDTQYF.

V usage is TRBV27 and J usage is TRBJ2-1; D not certain. The V and J ends lost 2 bases and 4 bases respectively, with 12 bases between them. CDR1 MNHEY and CDR2 SMNVEV come from the germline V gene (reference sequence). The length of the CDR3 is 15 residues. CDR3 nucleotide sequence: TGTGCCAGCAGTTTAGGTTCCCCTCGGTACAATGAGCAGTTCTTC. Encoded protein: CASSLGSPRYNEQFF.